The 19 T cell receptor beta chains listed next were all sequenced from one sample in a study of Ad26.COV2.S vaccination and SARS-CoV-2 variants. TCRdb's table, derived via immunoSEQ multiplex PCR, lists solely in-frame clones and lacks some. The sample carries over 110,000 clones, roughly 85% recorded once. The starting material was peripheral blood, obtained after recovery from COVID-19. These receptors were collected from a human donor who had recovered from COVID-19.

The chain uses TRBV4-3 and TRBJ1-2; D might be TRBD1 (6 bases). The ends were cut back, 0 bases at V and 3 bases at J, with 14 bases in the middle. The CDR3 runs 16 residues. Germline V gene data show CDR1 as LGHNA and CDR2 as YSLEER. The CDR3 DNA is TGCGCCAGCAGCCAAGAACGAGGTGGGGGGCACTATGGCTACACCTTC. The encoded protein is CASSQERGGGHYGYTF.

The rearrangement joins TRBV6-5 to TRBJ2-7; 7 nucleotides align to TRBD1. This CDR3 is built from 13 residues. Trimming took 6 bases from V and 2 from J; bases not matched to a gene: 4. CDR1 is MNHEY, CDR2 SVGAGI, per germline. The CDR3 sequence is CASRPQGAYEQYF. DNA of the CDR3: TGTGCCAGCAGACCCCAGGGGGCCTACGAGCAGTACTTC.

The V and J genes are TRBV3-1 (or the pseudogene TRBV3-2) and TRBJ2-7; the match to TRBD2 covers 11 bases. This CDR3 comprises 18 residues. Unmatched junction bases numbered 11, after V lost 2 bases and J lost 2 bases. CDR1 is LGHDT and CDR2 is YNNKEL in the germline V gene (reference sequence). The CDR3 sequence: CASSQHRVELAGAYEQYF. CDR3 coding DNA: TGTGCCAGCAGCCAACACAGGGTGGAACTAGCGGGGGCCTACGAGCAGTACTTC.

This clone was picked up a small number of times. This chain connects TRBV27 to TRBJ2-2; possible D gene TRBD1, 7 bases. The CDR3 is 15 amino acids. V was trimmed by 4 bases and J by 6 bases, leaving 15 bases between them. Germline V gene sequence: CDR1 MNHEY, CDR2 SMNVEV (reference sequence). Here the CDR3 DNA reads TGTGCCAGCAGTTGGGGTGACAGGGAGGCCGGGGAGCTGTTTTTT. This encodes CASSWGDREAGELFF.

The sample holds a few counts of this clone. CDR3: CASSFAGNWVAFF. The CDR3 DNA is TGTGCCAGCAGTTTTGCAGGGAATTGGGTAGCTTTCTTT. The chain recombines TRBV12-3 or TRBV12-4 with TRBJ1-1, with a weak D call TRBD1 (5 bases). The CDR3 contains 13 residues. V lost 3 bases to trimming and J lost 10 bases, with 15 bases between them.

This clone was counted only a few times. The chain carries TRBV19 and TRBJ1-6, with 7 bases identical to TRBD1. V dropped 5 bases and J dropped 8; count of bases not matched to a gene: 6. Per the germline V gene, CDR1 is LNHDA and CDR2 is SQIVND (reference sequence). The CDR3 extends over 14 amino acids. The CDR3 region has the DNA TGTGCCAGTAGTGACCGGGACAGTGATTCACCCCTCCACTTT. It encodes CASSDRDSDSPLHF.

The chain is built from TRBV4-1 and TRBJ1-1; TRBD1 might be the D (5 bases). CDR1 is MGHRA and CDR2 is YSYEKL in the germline V gene. This CDR3 has 15 amino acids. Trimming left V 4 bases short and J 0 bases short, with 12 bases between. CDR3 nucleotide sequence: TGCGCCAGCAGCCCCAACCCAGGGTTGAACACTGAAGCTTTCTTT. It encodes CASSPNPGLNTEAFF.

This sequence joins TRBV4-3 and TRBJ1-2; a possible D gene is TRBD1 (6 bases). The CDR3 spans 17 residues. From germline, CDR1 is LGHNA and CDR2 YSLEER. Trimming took off 1 base at V and 6 bases at J, with 21 bases between the two ends. CDR3 coding DNA: TGCGCCAGCAGCCAAGGGGCCCGTGGGGGCACCTCTAATGGCTACACCTTC. This translates into CASSQGARGGTSNGYTF.

V and J are TRBV7-8 and TRBJ2-2; TRBD1 agrees at 11 bases. From germline, CDR1 is SGHVS and CDR2 FQNEAQ. The CDR3 has 17 residues. J was trimmed by 2 bases and V by 5 bases; bases with no gene match: 7. The CDR3 loop reads CASSDPGTGGNTGELFF. The CDR3 nucleotides read TGTGCCAGCAGCGACCCCGGGACAGGGGGTAACACCGGGGAGCTGTTTTTT.

The chain couples TRBV15 to TRBJ1-1; D perhaps matches TRBD1 (5 bases). Per the germline V gene, CDR1 is LNHNV and CDR2 is YYDKDF (reference sequence). Trimming pared 5 bases from V and 0 bases from J, leaving 10 bases between. CDR3 length: 14 amino acids. The CDR3 nucleotides are TGTGCCACCAGCGCGGGACGGGTGAACACTGAAGCTTTCTTT. Its translation: CATSAGRVNTEAFF.

The chain couples TRBV12-3 or TRBV12-4 to TRBJ1-1; no clear D. The CDR3 runs to 13 residues. Trimming pared 6 bases from V and 7 bases from J, leaving 15 bases between. This chain's CDR3 is CASSPPGLSEAFF. CDR3 coding DNA: TGTGCCAGCAGCCCCCCGGGGTTGAGTGAAGCTTTCTTT.

This chain links TRBV18 with TRBJ1-1; 8 nucleotides line up with TRBD1. This CDR3 region has 15 residues. V gave up 4 bases and J gave up 4 bases; unmatched junction bases: 8. The V gene's germline CDR1 is KGHSH and CDR2 LQKENI. The CDR3 loop is CASSLGQAVGTEAFF. CDR3 DNA sequence: TGTGCCAGCTCACTGGGACAGGCTGTAGGCACTGAAGCTTTCTTT.

V and J are TRBV28 and TRBJ2-7, with a tentative D call TRBD2 (6 bases). Germline loops: CDR1 MDHEN, CDR2 SYDVKM. The CDR3 has 16 amino acids. Trimming stripped 2 bases from V and 0 bases from J, with 14 bases between. CDR3 residues: CASSLRGRAGSYEQYF. The CDR3 DNA is TGTGCCAGCAGTTTAAGGGGCAGAGCGGGCTCCTACGAGCAGTACTTC.

Notes on this clone: The sample contains more than one DNA sequence encoding this CDR3. V gene TRBV9 combines with J gene TRBJ1-1; maybe TRBD1 (6 bases). Germline CDR1 and CDR2: SGDLS and YYNGEE. The CDR3 spans 15 residues. The V end was cut by 4 bases, the J end by 2 bases, with 15 bases between. CDR3 DNA: TGTGCCAGCAGCCCCACAGGACAGCAAAACACTGAAGCTTTCTTT. It translates to CASSPTGQQNTEAFF.

This chain links TRBV27 with TRBJ1-5, with 8 bases matching TRBD1. The CDR3 totals 15 residues. V was clipped by 6 bases and J by 4 bases; unmatched bases: 8. Germline assignment: CDR1 MNHEY and CDR2 SMNVEV (reference sequence). The CDR3 DNA reads TGTGCCAGCAGCCCCCTCGGGACAGGTAATCAGCCCCAGCATTTT. Its translation is CASSPLGTGNQPQHF.

As for this clone: At one boundary the junction diverges from the germline segment, which might be a read error. The gene calls are TRBV12-3 or TRBV12-4 and TRBJ1-1; D perhaps matches TRBD1 (5 bases). CDR3 length: 13 residues. CDR3 sequence (DNA): TGTGCCAGCCGTTTAGGATGGGGGACTGAAGCTTTCTTT. This encodes CASRLGWGTEAFF.

The chain is built from TRBV6-5 and TRBJ1-4; 10 bases agree with TRBD1. V shed 7 bases and J 6 bases; nucleotides not matched to a gene: 5. CDR1 and CDR2 (germline): MNHEY, SVGAGI. The CDR3 consists of 14 residues. In DNA, the CDR3 is TGTGCCAGCACGGACAGGGGGAGGGATGAAAAACTGTTTTTT. This translates into CASTDRGRDEKLFF.

Written as DNA, the CDR3 is TGTGCCAGCAGTTACGAGGACAGGGTTGACGAGCAGTACTTC. Translation: CASSYEDRVDEQYF. The J gene is TRBJ2-7, the V gene TRBV6-5, with TRBD1 matching 8 bases. Germline V lookup: CDR1 MNHEY, CDR2 SVGAGI. This CDR3 spans 14 amino acids. J lost 5 bases, V lost 2 bases, and 5 bases had no gene match.

The CDR3 here is CASSQDNFQPQHF. The CDR3 DNA sequence: TGCGCCAGCAGCCAAGATAATTTTCAGCCCCAGCATTTT. The chain links TRBV4-1 to TRBJ1-5; no definite D call. There are 13 residues in the CDR3. Trimming removed 0 bases from V and 6 bases from J, with 6 bases in between. Germline CDR1 reads MGHRA; CDR2 reads YSYEKL.